This entry is about one T cell receptor beta chain. The antigen is undetermined. These data originate in a study of CD8+CD57+ T cells in acquired aplastic anemia. Study information: Mean yield of DNA from sorted CD4+ and CD8+ cells was approximately 3 ug. Findings and caveats of the study: Significant differences in CD8+ Simpson's diversity were not observed between patients and controls.

CDR3 size: 14 residues. V was clipped by 5 bases and J by 2 bases, with 13 bases between them. CDR1 SGHTA and CDR2 FQGNSA come from the germline V gene. TCR beta VDJ combinations and CDR3 sequences were profiled from genomic DNA. TCRdb ran MiXCR on the reads and lists one entry per CDR3 protein. This repertoire shows hundreds of thousands of distinct CDR3 sequences, 60% to 80% found once; its top ten account for around 4%. The source is a human donor in good health, serving as a control. The sequenced material came from sorted CD4+, CD8+, or CD8+CD57+ T cells (not recorded which) from PBMCs. The genes are TRBV7-2 and TRBJ2-7; perhaps TRBD2 as D (5 bases). CDR3 sequence reads: CASSQEGVTYEQYF. The DNA for the CDR3 is TGTGCCAGCAGCCAAGAGGGTGTGACCTACGAGCAGTACTTC.